This TCR beta chain is drawn from a study of blood T cells in healthy people across ages. Findings and limits, study-wide: Researchers deemed the diversity estimates from one million T cells underestimates. Significant beta diversity loss was already apparent by age roughly 40, declining roughly linearly.

This clonotype was counted only a few times. Antigen specificity is unknown. CDR3 length: 15 amino acids. After removal of 10 bases from V and 4 bases from J, the junction contained 10 bases not matched to a gene. Looked up from germline, CDR1 is SGHKS and CDR2 is YYEKEE (reference sequence). In each sample, at least 6 million PBMCs were isolated. Together with a sample-barcoded 5' primer, a J-beta primer mix was included in a second PCR lasting about 7 to 12 cycles. Every sample returned 2.5 million or more CDR3-containing paired-end reads. TCRdb re-called the 5' RACE reads with MiXCR, one entry per CDR3 protein. The sample lists some 1.5 million distinct CDR3 sequences; approximately 28% were seen once.

Sequencing used blood. The rearrangement uses TRBV5-5 and TRBJ2-2, with 10 positions matching TRBD1. The sequence derives from a woman aged 25 to 39 in good health. The CDR3 is CASNRDRGVTGELFF. The CDR3 bases are TGTGCCTCAAACCGGGACAGGGGAGTCACCGGGGAGCTGTTTTTT.